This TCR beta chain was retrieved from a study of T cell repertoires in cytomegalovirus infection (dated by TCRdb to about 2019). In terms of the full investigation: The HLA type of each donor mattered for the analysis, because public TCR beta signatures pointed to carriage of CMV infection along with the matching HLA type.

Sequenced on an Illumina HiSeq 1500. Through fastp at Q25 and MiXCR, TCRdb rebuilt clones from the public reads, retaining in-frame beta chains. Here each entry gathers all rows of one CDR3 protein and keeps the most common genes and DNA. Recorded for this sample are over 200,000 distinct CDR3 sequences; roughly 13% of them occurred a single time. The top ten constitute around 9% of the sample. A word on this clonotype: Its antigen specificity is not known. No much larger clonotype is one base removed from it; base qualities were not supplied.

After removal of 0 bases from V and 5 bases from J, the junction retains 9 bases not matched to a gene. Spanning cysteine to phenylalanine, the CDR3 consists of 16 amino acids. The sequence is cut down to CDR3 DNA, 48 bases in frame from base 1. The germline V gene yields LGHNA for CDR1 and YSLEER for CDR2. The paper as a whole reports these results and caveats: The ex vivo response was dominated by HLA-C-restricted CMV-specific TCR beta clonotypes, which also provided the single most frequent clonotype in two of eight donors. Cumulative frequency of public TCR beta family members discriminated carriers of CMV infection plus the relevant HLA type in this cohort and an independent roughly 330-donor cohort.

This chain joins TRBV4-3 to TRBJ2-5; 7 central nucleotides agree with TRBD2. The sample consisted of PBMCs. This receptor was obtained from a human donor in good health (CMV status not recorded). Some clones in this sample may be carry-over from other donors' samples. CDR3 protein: CASSQDRAGVGETQYF. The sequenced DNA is TGCGCCAGCAGCCAAGATCGGGCGGGGGTGGGGGAGACCCAGTACTTC.